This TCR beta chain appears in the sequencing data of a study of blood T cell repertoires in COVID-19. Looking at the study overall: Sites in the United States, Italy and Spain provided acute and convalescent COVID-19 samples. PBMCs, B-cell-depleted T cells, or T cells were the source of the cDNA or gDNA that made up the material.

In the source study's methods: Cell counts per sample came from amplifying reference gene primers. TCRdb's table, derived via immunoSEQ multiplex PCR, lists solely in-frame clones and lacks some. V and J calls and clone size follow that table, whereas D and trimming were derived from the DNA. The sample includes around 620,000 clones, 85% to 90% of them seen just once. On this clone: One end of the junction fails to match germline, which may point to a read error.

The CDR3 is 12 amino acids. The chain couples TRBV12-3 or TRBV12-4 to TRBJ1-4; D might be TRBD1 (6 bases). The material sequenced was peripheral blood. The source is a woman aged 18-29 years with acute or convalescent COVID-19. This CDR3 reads CASSSSGHQDVF. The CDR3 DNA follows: TGTGCCAGCAGTTCCTCGGGACACCAGGATGTTTTT.